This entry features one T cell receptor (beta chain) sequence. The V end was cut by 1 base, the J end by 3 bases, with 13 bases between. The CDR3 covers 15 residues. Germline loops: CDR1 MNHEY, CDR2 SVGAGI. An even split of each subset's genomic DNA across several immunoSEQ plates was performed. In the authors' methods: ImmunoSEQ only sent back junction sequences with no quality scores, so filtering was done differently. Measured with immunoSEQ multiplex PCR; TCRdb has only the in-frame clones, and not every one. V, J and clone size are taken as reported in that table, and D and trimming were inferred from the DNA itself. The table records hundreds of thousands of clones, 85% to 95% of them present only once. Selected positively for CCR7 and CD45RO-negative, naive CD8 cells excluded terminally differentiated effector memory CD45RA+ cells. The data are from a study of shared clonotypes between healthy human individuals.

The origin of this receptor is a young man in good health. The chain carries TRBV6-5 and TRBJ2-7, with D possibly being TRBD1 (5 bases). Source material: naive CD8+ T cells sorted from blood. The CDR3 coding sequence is TGTGCCAGCAGTTACTTCCCGGACACCCTCTACGAGCAGTACTTC. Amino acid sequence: CASSYFPDTLYEQYF.